This T cell receptor (beta chain) was retrieved from a study of blood T cell repertoires in COVID-19. In the authors' methods: The assay estimated nucleated cells by amplifying reference gene primers. TCRdb's table, derived via immunoSEQ multiplex PCR, lists solely in-frame clones and lacks some. The D gene and trimming were derived from the DNA, and the V and J assignments and clone size from that table. The table includes some 180,000 clones, 75% to 90% detected once. In terms of age and location, participants ranged from about 18 to 95 years and lived in about two dozen US areas. The study assigned cohorts using participant-reported clinical history. Between the trimmed V and J ends, which lost 2 bases and 9 bases, there was a span of 21 bases. The CDR3 contains 16 residues. Germline assignment: CDR1 SGHRS and CDR2 YFSETQ.

The sequence was obtained from a man aged 35 to 55 who had recovered from COVID-19. V usage is TRBV5-1 and J usage is TRBJ2-1, with a tentative D call TRBD2 (7 bases). The specimen was PBMCs or T cells enriched from blood (not recorded which). The CDR3 coding sequence is TGCGCCAGCAGCTTCAGGACGCGCGGGGGACATGGTGAGCAGTTCTTC. Translation: CASSFRTRGGHGEQFF.